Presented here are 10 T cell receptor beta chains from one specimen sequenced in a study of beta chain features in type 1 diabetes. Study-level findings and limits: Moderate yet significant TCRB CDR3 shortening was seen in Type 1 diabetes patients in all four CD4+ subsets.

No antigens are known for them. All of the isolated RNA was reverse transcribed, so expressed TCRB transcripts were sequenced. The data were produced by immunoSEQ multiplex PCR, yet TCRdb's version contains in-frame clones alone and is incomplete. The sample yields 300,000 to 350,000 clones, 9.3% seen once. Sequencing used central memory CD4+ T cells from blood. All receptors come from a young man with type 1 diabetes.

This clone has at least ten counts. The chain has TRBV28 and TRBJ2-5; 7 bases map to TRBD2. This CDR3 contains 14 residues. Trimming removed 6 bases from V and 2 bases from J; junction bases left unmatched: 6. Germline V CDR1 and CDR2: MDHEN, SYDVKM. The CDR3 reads CASRPWEGQETQYF. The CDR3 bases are TGTGCCAGCAGGCCTTGGGAGGGACAAGAGACCCAGTACTTC.

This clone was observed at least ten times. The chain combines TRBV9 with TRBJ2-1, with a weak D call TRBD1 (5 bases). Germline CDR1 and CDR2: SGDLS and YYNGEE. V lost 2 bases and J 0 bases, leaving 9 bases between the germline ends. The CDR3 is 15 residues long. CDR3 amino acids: CASSVQGSSYNEQFF. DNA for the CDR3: TGTGCCAGCAGCGTTCAGGGCAGCTCCTACAATGAGCAGTTCTTC.

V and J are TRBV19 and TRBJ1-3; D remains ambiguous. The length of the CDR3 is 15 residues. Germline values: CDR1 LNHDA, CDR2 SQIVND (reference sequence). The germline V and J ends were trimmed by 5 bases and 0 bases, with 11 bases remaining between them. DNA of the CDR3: TGTGCCAGTAGTCCCAGTTATATCTCTGGAAACACCATATATTTT. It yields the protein CASSPSYISGNTIYF.

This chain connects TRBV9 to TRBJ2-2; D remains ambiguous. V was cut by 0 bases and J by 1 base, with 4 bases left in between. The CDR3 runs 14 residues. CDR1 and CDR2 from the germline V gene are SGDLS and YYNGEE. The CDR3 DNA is TGTGCCAGCAGCGTAGAACTGAACACCGGGGAGCTGTTTTTT. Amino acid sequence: CASSVELNTGELFF.

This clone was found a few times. CDR3 nucleotide sequence: TGTGCCAGCAGCGCGGAGCTCGCAGGGAATCGATCACCCCTCCACTTT. Its protein product is CASSAELAGNRSPLHF. The chain employs TRBV9 and TRBJ1-6; weak D call: TRBD1 (5 bases). Germline lookup yields CDR1 SGDLS and CDR2 YYNGEE. Trimming took 3 bases from V and 10 from J, leaving 20 bases between them. The CDR3 consists of 16 residues.

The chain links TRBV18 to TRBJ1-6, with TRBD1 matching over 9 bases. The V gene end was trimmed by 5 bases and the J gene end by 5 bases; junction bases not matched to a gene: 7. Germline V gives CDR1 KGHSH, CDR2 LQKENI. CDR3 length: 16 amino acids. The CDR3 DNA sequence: TGTGCCAGCTCATCCAGACAGGGGGTTAATAATTCACCCCTCCACTTT. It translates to CASSSRQGVNNSPLHF.

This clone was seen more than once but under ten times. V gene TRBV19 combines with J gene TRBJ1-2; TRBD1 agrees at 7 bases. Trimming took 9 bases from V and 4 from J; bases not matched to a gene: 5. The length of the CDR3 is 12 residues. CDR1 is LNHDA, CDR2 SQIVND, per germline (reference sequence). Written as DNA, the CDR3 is TGTGCCAGACAGGGGAATTTCTATGGCTACACCTTC. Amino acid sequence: CARQGNFYGYTF.

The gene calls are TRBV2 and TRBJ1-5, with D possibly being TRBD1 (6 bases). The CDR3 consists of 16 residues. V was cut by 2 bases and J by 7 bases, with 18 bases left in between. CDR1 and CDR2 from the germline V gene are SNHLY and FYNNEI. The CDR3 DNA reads TGTGCCAGCAGTGAATGGGGTAGGCAGGGGCCGCAGCCCCAGCATTTT. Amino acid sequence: CASSEWGRQGPQPQHF.

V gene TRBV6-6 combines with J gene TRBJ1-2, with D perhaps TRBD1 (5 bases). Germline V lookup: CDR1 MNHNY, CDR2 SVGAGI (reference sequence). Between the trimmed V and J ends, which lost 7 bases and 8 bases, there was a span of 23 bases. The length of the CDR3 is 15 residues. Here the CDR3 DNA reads TGTGCCAGCACCAATAAGAGAGGACACGATGTGGGCTACACCTTC. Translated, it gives CASTNKRGHDVGYTF.

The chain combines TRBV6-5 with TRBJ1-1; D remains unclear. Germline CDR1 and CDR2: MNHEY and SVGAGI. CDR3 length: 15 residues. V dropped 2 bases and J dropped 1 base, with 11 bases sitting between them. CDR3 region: CASSYNPTGNTEAFF. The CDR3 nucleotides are TGTGCCAGCAGTTACAATCCGACGGGGAACACTGAAGCTTTCTTT.